Detailed here is one T cell receptor beta chain. The data were taken from a study of preoperative IRX-2 immunotherapy in early breast cancer. TCRdb keeps only in-frame clones here, not all; method: immunoSEQ multiplex PCR. The sample comprises more than 30,000 clones, 89% of which are singletons, and 1.6% rests with the top ten. Treatment noted: preoperative locoregional IRX-2 cytokine immunotherapy. Preoperative locoregional IRX-2 cytokine immunotherapy was tested in the phase Ib source study. There are 14 residues in the CDR3. V lost 5 bases and J lost 1, with 11 bases in between. From germline, CDR1 is SGHNT and CDR2 YENEEA.

Sample: tumor tissue, taken after IRX-2 immunotherapy. The chain has TRBV11-3 and TRBJ1-1; the D gene is possibly TRBD1 (6 bases). The TCR comes from a human donor with breast cancer. DNA for the CDR3: TGTGCCAGCAGCGAGGGACATTCGAACACTGAAGCTTTCTTT. Translation gives CASSEGHSNTEAFF.